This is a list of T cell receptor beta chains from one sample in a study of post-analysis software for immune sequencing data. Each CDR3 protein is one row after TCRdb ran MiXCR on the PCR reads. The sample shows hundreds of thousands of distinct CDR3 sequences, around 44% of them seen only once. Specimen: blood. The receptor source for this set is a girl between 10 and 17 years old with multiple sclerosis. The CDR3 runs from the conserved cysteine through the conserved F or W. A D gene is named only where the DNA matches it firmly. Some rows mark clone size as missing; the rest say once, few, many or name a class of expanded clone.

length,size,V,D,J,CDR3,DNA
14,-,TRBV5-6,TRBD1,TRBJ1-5,CASSRGTGNQPQHF,TGTGCCAGCAGCCGCGGGACAGGGAATCAGCCCCAGCATTTT
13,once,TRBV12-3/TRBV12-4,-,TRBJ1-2,CASSRERGGGYIF,TGTGCCAGCAGTCGCGAACGGGGGGGTGGCTACATCTTC
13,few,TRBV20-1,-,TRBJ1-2,CSARDSGSDGYTF,TGCAGTGCTAGAGATTCAGGGTCAGACGGCTACACCTTC
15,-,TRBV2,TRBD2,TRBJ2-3,CASRATSGSTDRQYF,TGTGCCAGCAGGGCGACTAGCGGTAGCACAGATAGGCAGTATTTT
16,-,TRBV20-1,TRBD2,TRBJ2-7,CSATARTSGDLREQYF,TGCAGTGCTACCGCTCGGACTAGCGGGGACCTCCGCGAGCAGTACTTC
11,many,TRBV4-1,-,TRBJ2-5,CASSWQETQYF,TGCGCCAGCAGCTGGCAAGAGACCCAGTACTTC
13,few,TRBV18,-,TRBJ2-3,CASSPPFKDTQYF,TGTGCCAGCTCACCACCATTCAAAGATACGCAGTATTTT
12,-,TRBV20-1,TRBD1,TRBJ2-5,CSARGQGPTQYF,TGCAGTGCGAGGGGACAGGGGCCAACCCAGTACTTC
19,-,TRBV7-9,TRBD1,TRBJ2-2,CASSGRDRGARRKTGELFF,TGTGCCAGCAGCGGGAGAGACAGGGGTGCTCGACGCAAAACCGGGGAGCTGTTTTTT
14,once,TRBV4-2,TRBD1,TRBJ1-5,CASSSQGANQPQHF,TGTGCCAGCAGCTCCCAGGGGGCAAATCAGCCCCAGCATTTT
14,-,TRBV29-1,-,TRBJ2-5,CSVAPRTRGETQYF,TGCAGCGTTGCCCCTCGGACACGGGGAGAGACCCAGTACTTC
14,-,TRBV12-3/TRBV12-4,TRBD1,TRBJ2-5,CASSSRDRLETQYF,TGTGCCAGCAGTTCCCGGGACAGGTTAGAGACCCAGTACTTC
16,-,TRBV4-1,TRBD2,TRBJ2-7,CASSQVGASGSYEQYF,TGCGCCAGCAGCCAAGTTGGGGCTAGCGGGTCCTACGAGCAGTACTTC
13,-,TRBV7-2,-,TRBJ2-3,CASESGSTDSQYF,TGTGCCAGCGAGAGCGGAAGCACAGATTCGCAGTATTTT
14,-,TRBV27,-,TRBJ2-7,CASSLFGEGGEQYF,TGTGCCAGCAGTTTATTTGGGGAAGGGGGCGAGCAGTACTTC
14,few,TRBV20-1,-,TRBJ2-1,CSARPAERLNEQFF,TGCAGTGCTAGACCAGCGGAAAGACTCAATGAGCAGTTCTTC
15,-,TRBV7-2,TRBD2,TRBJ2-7,CASSPRGGRTYEQYF,TGTGCCAGCAGCCCCCGGGGGGGAAGAACCTACGAGCAGTACTTC
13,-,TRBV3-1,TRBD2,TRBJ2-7,CASSRGLIYEQYF,TGTGCCAGCAGCCGGGGACTAATTTACGAGCAGTACTTC
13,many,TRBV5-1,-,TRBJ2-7,CASSLDLTYEQYF,TGCGCCAGCAGCTTGGACCTTACCTACGAGCAGTACTTC
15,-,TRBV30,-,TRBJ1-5,CAWSVMGLNNQPQHF,TGTGCCTGGAGTGTAATGGGGCTAAACAATCAGCCCCAGCATTTT
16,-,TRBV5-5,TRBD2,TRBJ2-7,CASSLDPGTSAYEQYF,TGTGCCAGCAGCTTGGACCCCGGGACTAGCGCCTACGAGCAGTACTTC
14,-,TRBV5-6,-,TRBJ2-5,CASSRAGLEETQYF,TGTGCCAGCAGCCGGGCAGGTCTGGAAGAGACCCAGTACTTC
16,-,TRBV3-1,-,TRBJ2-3,CASSPSQGQTSDTQYF,TGTGCCAGCAGCCCCTCCCAAGGACAGACTTCAGATACGCAGTATTTT
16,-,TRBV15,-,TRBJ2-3,CATSRGLGSSTDTQYF,TGTGCCACCAGCAGAGGACTGGGCTCTAGCACAGATACGCAGTATTTT
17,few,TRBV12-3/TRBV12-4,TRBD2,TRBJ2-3,CASSFGTSGTATDTQYF,TGTGCCAGCAGTTTCGGGACTAGCGGGACCGCCACAGATACGCAGTATTTT
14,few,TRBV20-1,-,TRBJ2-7,CSARDLAGAYEQYF,TGCAGTGCTAGAGATTTGGCAGGAGCCTACGAGCAGTACTTC
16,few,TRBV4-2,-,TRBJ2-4,CASSQDPWTDKNIQYF,TGTGCCAGCAGCCAAGATCCCTGGACGGATAAAAACATTCAGTACTTC
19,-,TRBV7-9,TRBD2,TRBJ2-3,CASSETPGLAGEGADTQYF,TGTGCCAGCAGCGAAACGCCGGGACTAGCGGGAGAGGGGGCAGATACGCAGTATTTT
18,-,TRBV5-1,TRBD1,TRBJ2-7,CASSLGQGEAIIRYEQYF,TGCGCCAGCAGCTTGGGACAGGGGGAAGCTATAATACGATACGAGCAGTACTTC
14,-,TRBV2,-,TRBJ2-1,CASRSNVLGREQFF,TGTGCCAGCAGGAGCAACGTCCTAGGGCGTGAGCAGTTCTTC
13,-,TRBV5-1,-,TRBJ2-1,CASSFIEGNEQFF,TGCGCCAGCAGCTTCATTGAAGGTAATGAGCAGTTCTTC
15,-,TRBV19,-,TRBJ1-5,CASSGLGSGNQPQHF,TGTGCCAGTAGTGGCTTGGGATCAGGCAATCAGCCCCAGCATTTT
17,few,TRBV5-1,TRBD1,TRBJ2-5,CASSSGRRGIRQETQYF,TGCGCCAGCAGCTCGGGACGCAGGGGGATCCGTCAAGAGACCCAGTACTTC
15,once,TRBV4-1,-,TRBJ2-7,CASSEREWGSYEQYF,TGCGCCAGCAGCGAACGCGAGTGGGGCTCCTACGAGCAGTACTTC
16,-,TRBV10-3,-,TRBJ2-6,CAISEHTGSGANVLTF,TGTGCCATCAGTGAGCATACAGGGTCTGGGGCCAACGTCCTGACTTTC
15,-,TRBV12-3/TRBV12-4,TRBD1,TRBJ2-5,CASSSLGDRGLEQYF,TGTGCCAGCAGTTCCCTCGGGGACAGGGGGCTGGAGCAGTACTTC
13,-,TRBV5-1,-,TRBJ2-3,CASSLGRPDTQYF,TGCGCCAGCAGCTTGGGCCGGCCAGATACGCAGTATTTT
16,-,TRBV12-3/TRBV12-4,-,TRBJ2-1,CASSGRESISYNEQFF,TGTGCCAGCAGCGGCAGGGAGTCCATTTCCTACAATGAGCAGTTCTTC
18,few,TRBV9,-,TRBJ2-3,CASSGPVPSNRLADTQYF,TGTGCCAGCAGCGGTCCCGTTCCTTCTAACAGGCTGGCAGATACGCAGTATTTT
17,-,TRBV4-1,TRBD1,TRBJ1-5,CASSRMRGQGANQPQHF,TGCGCCAGCAGCCGGATGAGAGGACAGGGGGCCAATCAGCCCCAGCATTTT
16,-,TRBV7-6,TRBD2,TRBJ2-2,CASSWKREGRTGELFF,TGTGCCAGCAGCTGGAAGCGGGAGGGCCGAACCGGGGAGCTGTTTTTT
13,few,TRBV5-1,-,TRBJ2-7,CASSFGLGDEQYF,TGCGCCAGCAGCTTTGGCCTGGGAGACGAGCAGTACTTC
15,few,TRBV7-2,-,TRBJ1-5,CASSFSGSSNQPQHF,TGTGCCAGCAGCTTCTCAGGGAGTAGCAATCAGCCCCAGCATTTT
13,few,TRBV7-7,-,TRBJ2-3,CASQASYTDTQYF,TGTGCTAGCCAGGCTTCTTACACAGATACGCAGTATTTT
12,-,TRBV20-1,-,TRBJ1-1,CRAREQETEAFF,TGCAGGGCTAGAGAACAGGAGACTGAAGCTTTCTTT
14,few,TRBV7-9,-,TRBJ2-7,CASSFTDSFYEQYF,TGTGCCAGCAGCTTTACCGACAGTTTCTACGAGCAGTACTTC